The clone carrying this T cell receptor beta chain was seen at least ten times. Antigen: not known. This entry belongs to a study of early T cells in non-severe SARS-CoV-2 infection. About the research overall: Sequencing was performed on bulk RNA from unsorted whole blood, leaving chains unpaired.

The library protocol tagged individual cDNA molecules with unique molecular identifiers. TCRdb called the 5' RACE reads again in MiXCR, with one record for every CDR3 protein. The table lists 100,000 to 120,000 distinct CDR3 sequences, around an eighth of them singletons, with approximately 3.5% in the top ten. Findings and limits, study-wide: VDJdb-based matching was biased toward anti-spike CD8 responses and missed private and CD4 specificities.

The length of the CDR3 is 15 residues. J lost 1 base, V lost 0 bases, and 3 bases had no gene match. Germline V gene sequence: CDR1 MNHEY, CDR2 SMNVEV (reference sequence). The gene calls are TRBV27 and TRBJ2-7, with 7 bases identical to TRBD2. This sample comprised whole blood, obtained at baseline. The origin of this receptor is an adult who was a healthcare worker with PCR-confirmed SARS-CoV-2 infection or an uninfected control (not recorded which). Here the CDR3 reads CASSLSMRGSYEQYF. CDR3 DNA: TGTGCCAGCAGTTTATCTATGCGGGGGTCCTACGAGCAGTACTTC.